One and the same sample provided the 2 T cell receptor beta chains below, sequenced in a study of OX40 agonist ivuxolimab in advanced cancers. Assay used: immunoSEQ multiplex PCR; TCRdb lists only in-frame clones, some missing. The sample shows roughly 90,000 clones, approximately 90% of them seen only once. Sequencing used CD4+ or CD8+ T cells sorted from blood, obtained in a trial of the OX40 agonist ivuxolimab. These receptors all stem from an adult with an advanced solid tumor such as melanoma, head and neck, liver or kidney cancer.

The chain combines TRBV18 with TRBJ2-3; D ambiguous. The CDR3 has 15 residues. Looked up from germline, CDR1 is KGHSH and CDR2 is LQKENI. V was cut by 2 bases and J by 0 bases, with 9 bases left in between. This CDR3 is CASSPNGQSTDTQYF. The CDR3 region has the DNA TGTGCCAGCTCACCAAATGGGCAGAGCACAGATACGCAGTATTTT.

This clone was seen only once. The V gene is TRBV6-1, the J gene TRBJ2-5, with D possibly being TRBD1 (6 bases). CDR1 and CDR2 from the germline V gene are MNHNS and SASEGT. The V end was cut by 7 bases, the J end by 5 bases, with 14 bases between. This CDR3 region has 13 residues. Here the CDR3 reads CASTRQALETQYF. The CDR3 DNA reads as TGTGCCAGCACAAGACAGGCATTGGAGACCCAGTACTTC.